The 30 T cell receptor beta chains below were found in one sample sequenced in a study of shared clonotypes between healthy human individuals. Method: immunoSEQ multiplex PCR; TCRdb's copy keeps in-frame clones and lacks some. The sample lists roughly 1,500,000 clones, about 98.5% occurring once. Sequencing was done on a sample of naive CD4+ T cells sorted from blood. Subset defined: CD45RA+ positively selected. Source of these receptors: a man aged 25 to 40 in good health.

The rearrangement uses TRBV28 and TRBJ1-1, with D tentatively TRBD1 (6 bases). CDR1 is MDHEN and CDR2 is SYDVKM in the germline V gene. CDR3 size: 14 residues. V dropped 5 bases and J dropped 4 bases, with 14 bases sitting between them. This chain's CDR3 is CASSPRRGITEAFF. CDR3 nucleotide sequence: TGTGCCAGCAGTCCGCGGAGGGGGATCACTGAAGCTTTCTTT.

The chain is built from TRBV19 and TRBJ2-2, with TRBD2 identical over 9 bases. Unmatched junction bases numbered 8, after V lost 11 bases and J lost 4 bases. Germline values: CDR1 LNHDA, CDR2 SQIVND (reference sequence). CDR3 length equals 14 residues. The CDR3 reads CASTGTSSTGELFF. Written as DNA, the CDR3 is TGTGCCTCGACCGGGACTAGCTCCACCGGGGAGCTGTTTTTT.

The genes are TRBV5-6 and TRBJ1-1; TRBD1 matches at 7 bases. J lost 3 bases, V lost 2 bases, and 4 bases had no gene match. This CDR3 has 14 residues. Germline values: CDR1 SGHDT, CDR2 YYEEEE. The CDR3 here is CASSFRGWDTEAFF. The CDR3 region has the DNA TGTGCCAGCAGCTTCAGGGGGTGGGACACTGAAGCTTTCTTT. The full variable domain, with the rest looked up from reference TRBV5-6 and TRBJ1-1, is DAGVTQSPTHLIKTRGQQVTLRCSPKSGHDTVSWYQQALGQGPQFIFQYYEEEERQRGNFPDRFSGHQFPNYSSELNVNALLLGDSALYLCASSFRGWDTEAFFGQGTRLTVV.

The chain couples TRBV2 to TRBJ2-3, with D perhaps being TRBD1 or TRBD2 (5 bases each). Trimming removed 6 bases from V and 0 bases from J, with 7 bases in between. CDR1 SNHLY and CDR2 FYNNEI come from the germline V gene. CDR3 size: 13 residues. CDR3 DNA: TGTGCCAGCAGAAGGGACAGCACAGATACGCAGTATTTT. Translation: CASRRDSTDTQYF.

The rearrangement uses TRBV4-1 and TRBJ2-3; no firm D call. This CDR3 contains 17 residues. The V end was cut by 2 bases, the J end by 2 bases, with 17 bases between. Germline values: CDR1 MGHRA, CDR2 YSYEKL. The CDR3 protein is CASSQIFSPNSTDTQYF. CDR3 DNA: TGCGCCAGCAGCCAAATATTTTCGCCGAACTCCACAGATACGCAGTATTTT.

This chain uses TRBV5-1 with TRBJ2-6; D remains ambiguous. V was pared by 4 bases and J by 4 bases, with 15 bases between. Germline CDR1 is SGHRS and CDR2 is YFSETQ. This CDR3 has 16 amino acids. The CDR3 sequence is CASSPDVTAGANVLTF. DNA of the CDR3: TGCGCCAGCAGCCCGGACGTTACAGCCGGGGCCAACGTCCTGACTTTC.

The chain carries TRBV7-2 and TRBJ1-5, with 8 nucleotides matching TRBD1. Germline V lookup: CDR1 SGHTA, CDR2 FQGNSA. V shed 5 bases and J 7 bases; nucleotides not matched to a gene: 7. This CDR3 is built from 14 residues. As DNA, the CDR3 is TGTGCCAGCAGCCCGGACAGGGCACGCCAGCCCCAGCATTTT. This translates into CASSPDRARQPQHF.

Comment on this clone: Other DNA sequences from this sample encode an identical CDR3 as well. The chain joins TRBV5-1 to TRBJ1-5, with D tentatively TRBD1 (6 bases). Trimming took 4 bases from V and 0 from J, leaving 11 bases between them. This CDR3 has 15 amino acids. The V gene's germline CDR1 is SGHRS and CDR2 YFSETQ. CDR3 bases: TGCGCCAGCAGCCTGACAGGAGATAGCAATCAGCCCCAGCATTTT. It encodes CASSLTGDSNQPQHF.

The rearrangement links TRBV9 to TRBJ2-3; D unresolved. Trimming stripped 3 bases from V and 0 bases from J, with 17 bases between. This CDR3 is built from 17 residues. CDR1 and CDR2 from the germline V gene are SGDLS and YYNGEE. The CDR3 spells CASSASGLRSSTDTQYF. DNA for the CDR3: TGTGCCAGCAGCGCATCCGGTTTGCGGTCTAGCACAGATACGCAGTATTTT.

The gene calls are TRBV7-8 and TRBJ1-1; 9 bases are a match to TRBD1. The CDR3 totals 16 residues. The V and J ends lost 5 bases and 6 bases, in that order; junction bases with no gene match: 13. Germline CDR1 and CDR2: SGHVS and FQNEAQ. The CDR3 nucleotides read TGTGCCAGCAGCAAAACCGGGACAGGGACGGCCTCTGAAGCTTTCTTT. Translated: CASSKTGTGTASEAFF.

The J gene is TRBJ2-2, the V gene TRBV7-2; 9 nucleotides agree with TRBD2. The CDR3 consists of 17 residues. J lost 6 bases, V lost 2 bases, and 10 bases had no gene match. Germline V gene lookup returns CDR1 SGHTA and CDR2 FQGNSA. For the CDR3, the DNA is TGTGCCAGCAGCTTATCGTTCCTAGCGGGAAGCGCCGGGGAGCTGTTTTTT. Amino acid sequence: CASSLSFLAGSAGELFF.

The V gene is TRBV4-1, the J gene TRBJ2-7; D gene unclear. V gave up 1 base and J gave up 2 bases, with 15 bases separating them. This CDR3 is built from 16 residues. The germline V gene has CDR1 MGHRA and CDR2 YSYEKL. CDR3 loop: CASSQADHQPTYEQYF. CDR3 DNA: TGCGCCAGCAGCCAAGCGGACCACCAACCGACCTACGAGCAGTACTTC.

The chain links TRBV5-4 to TRBJ1-1; the D gene is possibly TRBD1 (5 bases). The germline gives CDR1 SGHNT, CDR2 YYREEE (reference sequence). The V gene lost 5 bases and the J gene lost 8 bases, with 19 bases spanning the gap. The CDR3 is made up of 14 amino acids. CDR3: CASSSRVRDGEAFF. DNA of the CDR3: TGTGCCAGCAGTTCTCGAGTTCGGGACGGAGAAGCTTTCTTT.

The chain's CDR3 is CASSSWDEAFF. CDR3 DNA sequence: TGTGCCAGCAGTTCCTGGGATGAAGCTTTCTTT. The chain couples TRBV28 to TRBJ1-1; D remains ambiguous. Germline V lookup: CDR1 MDHEN, CDR2 SYDVKM. The CDR3 extends over 11 amino acids. Trimming removed 4 bases at V and 7 bases at J, with 7 bases between.

This clone is a singleton in its sample. This chain joins TRBV28 and TRBJ2-1; TRBD2 matches at 7 bases. This CDR3 comprises 17 residues. V trimming: 7 bases; J trimming: 6 bases; junction bases outside the gene matches: 18. Germline assignment: CDR1 MDHEN and CDR2 SYDVKM. In DNA, the CDR3 is TGTGCCAGCACCTCCGGGACTACCACGAGTCCCGTCAATGAGCAGTTCTTC. The encoded protein is CASTSGTTTSPVNEQFF.

The genes are TRBV11-2 and TRBJ2-4; TRBD2 matches at 7 bases. With 5 bases clipped from V and 6 bases from J, the junction kept 13 bases outside the gene matches. The CDR3 runs 16 residues. The V gene's germline CDR1 is SGHAT and CDR2 FQNNGV. For the CDR3, the DNA is TGTGCCAGCAGCCCGCCCCTGGCGGGAGTGATAAACATTCAGTACTTC. This sequence encodes CASSPPLAGVINIQYF.

The V gene is TRBV4-2, the J gene TRBJ2-7, with D possibly TRBD2 on 6 matching bases. Germline V gene lookup returns CDR1 LGHNA and CDR2 YNFKEQ. This CDR3 spans 15 amino acids. V was shortened by 1 base and J by 3 bases, with 13 bases between the two germline ends. CDR3 in amino acids: CASSQVARGNYEQYF. DNA for the CDR3: TGTGCCAGCAGCCAAGTTGCTCGCGGGAACTACGAGCAGTACTTC.

A note on this clone: The identical CDR3 is also encoded by other nucleotide sequences in the sample. The chain links TRBV7-9 to TRBJ2-3, with D perhaps TRBD1 (6 bases). This CDR3 region has 14 residues. V lost 2 bases to trimming and J lost 3 bases, with 9 bases between them. The germline V gene encodes CDR1 SEHNR and CDR2 FQNEAQ (reference sequence). Written as DNA, the CDR3 is TGTGCCAGCAGCTTAAGCCAGGGGACAGATACGCAGTATTTT. This translates into CASSLSQGTDTQYF.

The gene calls are TRBV5-1 and TRBJ2-7; D may be TRBD2 (7 bases). Germline assignment: CDR1 SGHRS and CDR2 YFSETQ. This CDR3 region has 15 residues. Trimming left V 1 base short and J 5 bases short, with 16 bases between. In DNA form, the CDR3 reads TGCGCCAGCAGCTTGATCCAGGACAGCGGGGACGAGCAGTACTTC. The encoded protein is CASSLIQDSGDEQYF.

The chain employs TRBV9 and TRBJ2-1, with TRBD2 matching 9 bases. V was pared by 5 bases and J by 9 bases, with 9 bases of the junction left unmatched. The CDR3 has 14 residues. Germline V gene data show CDR1 as SGDLS and CDR2 as YYNGEE. CDR3 nucleotide sequence: TGTGCCAGCAGTCCGGCGGGAGGGTACGGTGAGCAGTTCTTC. This gives the protein CASSPAGGYGEQFF.

The chain carries TRBV5-6 and TRBJ1-2, with 8 bases fitting TRBD1. Germline assignment: CDR1 SGHDT and CDR2 YYEEEE. V shed 0 bases and J 5 bases; nucleotides not matched to a gene: 6. The CDR3 consists of 15 residues. CDR3 amino acids: CASSLVVRGLYGYTF. The DNA for the CDR3 is TGTGCCAGCAGCTTGGTCGTCAGGGGGCTTTATGGCTACACCTTC.

This clone was detected only once. The gene calls are TRBV4-2 and TRBJ2-3; 7 nucleotides match TRBD2. Germline CDR1 reads LGHNA; CDR2 reads YNFKEQ. The CDR3 contains 18 residues. V was clipped by 4 bases and J by 1 base; unmatched bases: 14. As DNA, the CDR3 is TGTGCCAGCAGCCCCGCTGCTCTAGGGAGGGGTGGCACAGATACGCAGTATTTT. As protein: CASSPAALGRGGTDTQYF.

The chain is built from TRBV7-7 and TRBJ2-2; 8 bases match TRBD1. CDR3 length: 20 residues. In germline, CDR1 is SSHAT, CDR2 FNYEAQ (reference sequence). Trimming removed 3 bases from V and 5 bases from J; junction bases left unmatched: 20. The CDR3 nucleotides are TGTGCCAGCAGCTTCCTTCCGAAGGGACACACAGGGGGGTTTACCGGGGAGCTGTTTTTT. Translation: CASSFLPKGHTGGFTGELFF.

As regards this clone: Other DNA variants within this sample encode the same CDR3. The chain couples TRBV28 to TRBJ2-6; 8 bases agree with TRBD1. V trimming: 3 bases; J trimming: 7 bases; junction bases outside the gene matches: 8. This CDR3 has 16 amino acids. CDR1 is MDHEN and CDR2 is SYDVKM in the germline V gene. The CDR3, as DNA: TGTGCCAGCAGTTTGAACAGGGGGTATGGAGCCAACGTCCTGACTTTC. Its translation is CASSLNRGYGANVLTF.

The chain is built from TRBV9 and TRBJ2-3; 9 bases agree with TRBD2. The J segment lost 2 bases and the V segment lost 4 bases, leaving 8 bases of the junction unmatched. The germline V gene encodes CDR1 SGDLS and CDR2 YYNGEE. The CDR3 runs 16 residues. DNA for the CDR3: TGTGCCAGCAGCCCCTCTAGCGGGGCTATCACAGATACGCAGTATTTT. It specifies CASSPSSGAITDTQYF.

This clone was recorded once. This chain links TRBV14 with TRBJ2-7; D is perhaps TRBD1 (6 bases). In germline, CDR1 is SGHDN, CDR2 FVKESK. V was cut by 6 bases and J by 1 base, with 16 bases left in between. There are 15 residues in the CDR3. The CDR3 region is CASSTGRVSSYEQYF. The CDR3 coding sequence is TGTGCCAGCAGTACAGGGCGAGTGAGTTCCTACGAGCAGTACTTC.

V gene TRBV13 combines with J gene TRBJ2-1, with TRBD1 as a possible D gene (5 bases). The CDR3 is made up of 14 amino acids. The germline CDR1 and CDR2 sequences are PRHDT and FYEKMQ (reference sequence). V gave up 5 bases and J gave up 6 bases, with 14 bases separating them. As DNA, the CDR3 is TGTGCCAGCAGCCCCCAGGGCAGGGTCAATGAGCAGTTCTTC. Amino acids: CASSPQGRVNEQFF.

V usage is TRBV5-1 and J usage is TRBJ2-3, with TRBD2 matching over 7 bases. Trimming at V came to 7 bases and at J to 4 bases, leaving 9 bases not matched to a gene. Germline V gene data show CDR1 as SGHRS and CDR2 as YFSETQ. The length of the CDR3 is 14 residues. This chain's CDR3 is CASFEGGSSDTQYF. DNA of the CDR3: TGCGCCAGCTTTGAGGGCGGGAGCTCAGATACGCAGTATTTT.

V is TRBV7-2 and J is TRBJ1-5, with D perhaps matching TRBD1 (5 bases). The CDR3 loop spans 15 amino acids. V was trimmed by 2 bases and J by 2 bases, leaving 10 bases between them. Per the germline V gene, CDR1 is SGHTA and CDR2 is FQGNSA. CDR3 DNA: TGTGCCAGCAGCTTAAGGGGCGCCGGCAATCAGCCCCAGCATTTT. As protein: CASSLRGAGNQPQHF.

The V gene is TRBV5-1, the J gene TRBJ1-4; TRBD1 might be the D (6 bases). This CDR3 spans 15 amino acids. Per germline, CDR1 SGHRS and CDR2 YFSETQ. The V gene lost 6 bases and the J gene lost 4 bases, with 16 bases spanning the gap. This CDR3 is CASKAGGSDNEKLFF. CDR3 DNA sequence: TGCGCCAGCAAGGCCGGGGGCTCGGATAATGAAAAACTGTTTTTT.